Shown below are 26 T cell receptor beta chains from a single sample sequenced in a study of T cells in Graves' hyperthyroidism and ophthalmopathy. The CDR3 regions of TCR beta were amplified from RNA transcripts. TCR CDR3 regions were first amplified by RT-PCR with HTBI primers. TCRdb reprocessed the multiplex PCR reads with MiXCR, giving one entry per CDR3 protein. Of almost 350,000 distinct CDR3 sequences in the sample, 15% to 20% were seen once. The sample taken for sequencing was blood. The receptors originated from a woman aged 40 to 55 with Graves' ophthalmopathy.

This clonotype was observed many times. The chain uses TRBV28 and TRBJ2-7; 13 bases match TRBD2. Germline V gene data show CDR1 as MDHEN and CDR2 as SYDVKM. J lost 5 bases, V lost 0 bases, and 4 bases had no gene match. This CDR3 spans 16 amino acids. CDR3 nucleotide sequence: TGTGCCAGCAGTTTATGGGGGACTAGCGGGATCCACGAGCAGTACTTC. It yields the protein CASSLWGTSGIHEQYF.

This rearrangement joins TRBV3-1 to TRBJ2-7; D is tentatively TRBD1 or TRBD2 (5 bases each). CDR1 LGHDT and CDR2 YNNKEL come from the germline V gene (reference sequence). The germline V and J ends were trimmed by 2 bases and 0 bases, with 8 bases remaining between them. CDR3 length: 14 amino acids. CDR3 sequence (DNA): TGTGCCAGCAGCCAAAGGGACGGCTCCTACGAGCAGTACTTC. Translating it yields CASSQRDGSYEQYF.

This clonotype was seen ten or more times. The genes are TRBV27 and TRBJ1-5; 9 nucleotides match TRBD1. The trim removed 4 bases at V and 16 bases at J, leaving 11 bases unmatched. Germline V gene sequence: CDR1 MNHEY, CDR2 SMNVEV (reference sequence). The CDR3 spans 13 residues. CDR3 protein: CASSYRQGGGLHF. The CDR3 region has the DNA TGTGCCAGCAGTTACCGACAGGGGGGGGGGCTACATTTT.

A few counts support this clonotype. This chain connects TRBV28 to TRBJ2-7, with 10 bases matching TRBD2. Trimming took 5 bases from V and 3 from J; bases not matched to a gene: 10. This CDR3 region has 16 residues. Germline values: CDR1 MDHEN, CDR2 SYDVKM. CDR3 sequence reads: CASSGLLAGAHYEQYF. The CDR3 DNA sequence: TGTGCCAGCAGTGGCCTCCTAGCGGGGGCTCACTACGAGCAGTACTTC.

Ten or more counts support this clonotype. The genes are TRBV29-1 and TRBJ2-7; D is unclear. Germline CDR1 and CDR2: SQVTM and ANQGSEA. Trimming removed 6 bases at V and 4 bases at J, with 10 bases between. The CDR3 is 11 residues long. This CDR3 is CSVETAYEQYF. CDR3 nucleotide sequence: TGCAGCGTCGAGACGGCGTACGAGCAGTACTTC.

The chain combines TRBV7-2 with TRBJ1-5, with 7 bases identical to TRBD1. The V gene end was trimmed by 5 bases and the J gene end by 6 bases; junction bases not matched to a gene: 10. The CDR3 length is 15 residues. Germline V gene data show CDR1 as SGHTA and CDR2 as FQGNSA. The CDR3 DNA reads as TGTGCCAGCAGCCCAACAGGGGCGCTGATTCAGCCCCAGCATTTT. This encodes CASSPTGALIQPQHF.

This clonotype was found a few times. Relative to the germline gene, one junction end is altered; a read error may explain this. The V gene is TRBV16, the J gene TRBJ1-5, with a possible D match to TRBD1 (6 bases). Germline-derived CDR1 and CDR2 are KGHSY and FQNENV. This CDR3 comprises 16 residues. The CDR3 spells CASSESGGWGYQPQHF. The DNA of the CDR3 is TGTGCCAGCAGCGAATCGGGGGGCTGGGGTTATCAGCCCCAGCATTTT.

This clonotype has a count of ten or more. The J gene is TRBJ2-7, the V gene TRBV2; D may be TRBD1 (6 bases). Per the germline V gene, CDR1 is SNHLY and CDR2 is FYNNEI. The V end lost 5 bases, the J end lost 6 bases, and 17 bases lay between the germline ends. There are 14 residues in the CDR3. CDR3 in amino acids: CASSWVQGLGEQYF. In DNA form, the CDR3 reads TGTGCCAGCAGTTGGGTACAGGGATTAGGCGAGCAGTACTTC.

The sample holds many counts of this clonotype. The chain is built from TRBV6-5 and TRBJ1-5; D not certain. CDR3 length equals 14 residues. With 4 bases removed from V and 8 bases from J, the gap between germline ends came to 15 bases. Germline V CDR1 and CDR2: MNHEY, SVGAGI. The CDR3 spells CASSLDGGWEPQHF. The CDR3 region has the DNA TGTGCCAGCAGTTTGGACGGTGGATGGGAGCCCCAGCATTTT.

Ten or more counts support this clonotype. At one boundary the junction diverges from the germline segment, which might be a read error. V is TRBV10-2 and J is TRBJ2-1; 13 bases are shared with TRBD2. The V gene's germline CDR1 is WSHSY and CDR2 SAAADI. There are 15 residues in the CDR3. This CDR3 reads CASGDHGLAGDEQFF. CDR3 in DNA: TGCGCCAGCGGTGACCACGGACTAGCGGGGGATGAGCAGTTCTTC.

In its sample, this clonotype was seen many times. This chain links TRBV2 with TRBJ2-2; D is ambiguous. This CDR3 is built from 14 residues. Between the trimmed V and J ends, which lost 0 bases and 6 bases, there was a span of 8 bases. Germline V CDR1 and CDR2: SNHLY, FYNNEI. In DNA, the CDR3 is TGTGCCAGCAGTGAAGCGCGAAGGGCCGGGGAGCTGTTTTTT. Protein product: CASSEARRAGELFF.

This clonotype has at least ten counts. The rearrangement joins TRBV28 to TRBJ2-5; D may be TRBD1 (5 bases). Trimming stripped 9 bases from V and 5 bases from J, with 19 bases between. This CDR3 contains 14 residues. CDR1 and CDR2 (germline): MDHEN, SYDVKM. CDR3 DNA: TGTGCCAGTCTAGGACAACTCTTTGCTGAGACCCAGTACTTC. Translating gives CASLGQLFAETQYF.

This clonotype has only a few counts. The V gene is TRBV29-1, the J gene TRBJ2-5; 9 positions match TRBD1. Germline V gives CDR1 SQVTM, CDR2 ANQGSEA. Germline trimming cut 7 bases from V and 5 bases from J; bases unmatched to any gene: 2. CDR3 length: 11 amino acids. DNA of the CDR3: TGCAGCGGGGACAGGGACGAGACCCAGTACTTC. Protein product: CSGDRDETQYF. Variable domain in full (rest from reference TRBV29-1 and TRBJ2-5): SAVISQKPSRDICQRGTSLTIQCQVDSQVTMMFWYRQQPGQSLTLIATANQGSEATYESGFVIDKFPISRPNLTFSTLTVSNMSPEDSSIYLCSGDRDETQYFGPGTRLLVL.

V is TRBV28 and J is TRBJ1-1; no clear D. V lost 3 bases to trimming and J lost 7 bases, with 9 bases between them. Germline V lookup: CDR1 MDHEN, CDR2 SYDVKM. The CDR3 covers 12 residues. The CDR3 nucleotides are TGTGCCAGCAGTTTTTCGATCAGTGAAGCTTTCTTT. It encodes CASSFSISEAFF.

This clonotype was seen repeatedly, ten times or more. This chain links TRBV12-5 with TRBJ2-7; D uncertain. This CDR3 is built from 12 residues. V lost 0 bases to trimming and J lost 6 bases, with 6 bases between them. CDR1 is LGHNT, CDR2 FRNRAP, per germline. CDR3: CASGLVASEQYF. The DNA of the CDR3 is TGTGCTAGTGGTTTGGTAGCTTCCGAGCAGTACTTC.

V is TRBV6-2 or TRBV6-3 and J is TRBJ2-7; TRBD1 agrees at 7 bases. V lost 8 bases, J lost 3 bases, and 10 bases stayed unmatched. The CDR3 is 14 residues long. Germline V CDR1 and CDR2: MNHEY, SVGEGT. CDR3 DNA: TGTGCCAGCCAAACTCTTGACAGGGACTACGAGCAGTACTTC. Translated, it gives CASQTLDRDYEQYF.

This clonotype has at least ten counts. The chain uses TRBV5-4 and TRBJ2-6, with D perhaps being TRBD1 or TRBD2 (5 bases each). V lost 7 bases to trimming and J lost 4 bases, with 12 bases between them. The CDR3 loop spans 14 amino acids. Germline lookup yields CDR1 SGHNT and CDR2 YYREEE (reference sequence). This CDR3 reads CASRGVLGANVLTF. In DNA form, the CDR3 reads TGTGCCAGCCGAGGGGTTCTGGGGGCCAACGTCCTGACTTTC.

This clonotype came up many times. V gene TRBV4-2 combines with J gene TRBJ2-5, with 7 bases matching TRBD2. The germline CDR1 and CDR2 sequences are LGHNA and YNFKEQ. The CDR3 runs 17 residues. V gave up 0 bases and J gave up 1 base; unmatched junction bases: 8. CDR3 sequence reads: CASSQDALAVAQETQYF. The CDR3 nucleotides read TGTGCCAGCAGCCAAGATGCCCTAGCGGTTGCCCAAGAGACCCAGTACTTC.

The J gene is TRBJ1-1, the V gene TRBV12-3 or TRBV12-4, with 10 bases that match TRBD1. The CDR3 is made up of 15 amino acids. V trimming: 5 bases; J trimming: 4 bases; junction bases outside the gene matches: 7. CDR3 sequence (DNA): TGTGCCAGCAGTCGACAGGGGGCGACTACCACTGAAGCTTTCTTT. Its translation: CASSRQGATTTEAFF.

This clonotype was recorded at least ten times. V usage is TRBV5-1 and J usage is TRBJ1-3; D remains ambiguous. V lost 2 bases and J lost 0, with 15 bases in between. Germline CDR1 reads SGHRS; CDR2 reads YFSETQ. The CDR3 runs 17 residues. CDR3 residues: CASSLRTTSSSGNTIYF. The DNA of the CDR3 is TGCGCCAGCAGCTTACGCACGACTTCCAGCTCTGGAAACACCATATATTTT.

This clonotype has a count of ten or more. This chain connects TRBV30 to TRBJ2-7; D not certain. Trimming stripped 0 bases from V and 4 bases from J, with 7 bases between. From germline, CDR1 is GTSNPN and CDR2 SVGIG (reference sequence). The CDR3 has 12 amino acids. CDR3 sequence reads: CAWSVHFYEQYF. The DNA for the CDR3 is TGTGCCTGGAGTGTACACTTTTACGAGCAGTACTTC.

The CDR3 DNA is TGTGCCACCACGGAGCCCGGGGGCAGGTACGAGCAGTACTTC. It codes for CATTEPGGRYEQYF. This chain joins TRBV6-1 and TRBJ2-7, with D perhaps assigned TRBD1 or TRBD2 (6 bases each). V was cut by 10 bases and J by 4 bases, with 20 bases left in between. CDR3 size: 14 residues. Germline CDR1 reads MNHNS; CDR2 reads SASEGT.

This clonotype has at least ten counts. The chain is built from TRBV6-5 and TRBJ2-2; D is perhaps TRBD1 (6 bases). The CDR3 contains 15 residues. The V end was cut by 0 bases, the J end by 10 bases, with 15 bases between. The germline gives CDR1 MNHEY, CDR2 SVGAGI. The CDR3: CASSYSGQGISELFF. The CDR3 DNA follows: TGTGCCAGCAGTTACTCGGGGCAGGGGATTTCGGAGCTGTTTTTT.

A word on this clonotype: The junction differs from germline at one of its ends, possibly a read error. V and J are TRBV20-1 and TRBJ2-4; 13 positions match TRBD2. Germline lookup yields CDR1 DFQATT and CDR2 SNEGSKA (reference sequence). The CDR3 runs to 18 residues. CDR3 in amino acids: CSDPPPGLAGWAKNNQYF. The CDR3 nucleotides read TGCAGCGACCCTCCCCCGGGACTAGCGGGGTGGGCCAAAAACAATCAGTACTTC.

At least ten counts were recorded for this clonotype. V and J are TRBV4-1 and TRBJ1-1; 7 nucleotides agree with TRBD1. Losses at the gene ends were 0 bases for V and 7 bases for J; bases not matched to a gene: 8. This CDR3 has 15 amino acids. CDR1 MGHRA and CDR2 YSYEKL come from the germline V gene. The CDR3 protein is CASSQDPFRQGEAFF. CDR3 in DNA: TGCGCCAGCAGCCAAGATCCTTTTCGACAGGGTGAAGCTTTCTTT.

This rearrangement joins TRBV7-2 to TRBJ2-5; 7 nucleotides agree with TRBD2. CDR1 is SGHTA, CDR2 FQGNSA, per germline. The CDR3 spans 14 residues. The V gene end was trimmed by 5 bases and the J gene end by 2 bases; junction bases not matched to a gene: 5. CDR3: CASSHPGGQETQYF. The CDR3 DNA reads as TGTGCCAGCAGCCACCCGGGGGGACAAGAGACCCAGTACTTC.